The TCR beta chain under discussion was sequenced for a study of cytomegalovirus exposure and HLA in healthy donors. Study-wide results and limits: There were some public TCRs occurring in many donors, but most TCR sequences were rare. Some TCR beta chains (about 180 of them) were listed as cytomegalovirus-associated.

CDR1 and CDR2 (germline): LGHNA, YNFKEQ. Unmatched junction bases numbered 4, after V lost 1 base and J lost 2 bases. CDR3 length: 15 residues. Assay: immunoSEQ multiplex PCR; the TCRdb copy retains only in-frame clones and omits some. This repertoire shows 85,000 to 120,000 clones, about 95% found once; its top ten account for roughly 0.9%. Concerning this clone: The target antigen is unknown.

These donors were members of the 120-subject validation cohort, a group separate from the roughly 670-subject first cohort. Sequencing was carried out using PBMCs. The rearrangement uses TRBV4-2 and TRBJ2-5, with TRBD2 identical over 7 bases. The receptor was isolated from a young woman in good health and CMV-seronegative. Here the CDR3 reads CASSQAGAGQETQYF. The CDR3 region has the DNA TGTGCCAGCAGCCAAGCGGGAGCGGGGCAAGAGACCCAGTACTTC.